Listed below are T cell receptor beta chains from one sample, sequenced in a study of identical twins. TCRdb re-called the 5' RACE reads with MiXCR, one entry per CDR3 protein. The table records about 240,000 distinct CDR3 sequences, over 9.5% of them present only once. The specimen was memory T cells sorted from blood. The origin of the receptors is a man over 45 in good health. The CDR3 runs from the conserved cysteine through the conserved F or W. The order of the fields is D gene, J gene, V gene, clone size, CDR3 DNA, CDR3 protein. The D gene is left open where the match is weak. Part of the rows lack a size; the others show once, few, many or a class for expanded clones.

D gene: -
J gene: TRBJ2-3
V gene: TRBV27
clone size: -
CDR3 DNA: TGTGCCAGCAGTTTTAGCTGGAGAGATACGCAGTATTTT
CDR3 protein: CASSFSWRDTQYF

D gene: -
J gene: TRBJ2-2
V gene: TRBV7-7
clone size: few
CDR3 DNA: TGTGCTAGCAGCTTAGGTTTGGGGTCCCCCAAGGAGCTGTTTTTT
CDR3 protein: CASSLGLGSPKELFF

D gene: -
J gene: TRBJ1-4
V gene: TRBV20-1
clone size: few
CDR3 DNA: TGCAGTGCTAGCAGGGTGGGGCATGAAAAACTGTTTTTT
CDR3 protein: CSASRVGHEKLFF

D gene: -
J gene: TRBJ2-7
V gene: TRBV6-5
clone size: few
CDR3 DNA: TGTGCCAGCAGTTACTCGGACGGGACCTACGAGCAGTACTTC
CDR3 protein: CASSYSDGTYEQYF

D gene: -
J gene: TRBJ2-7
V gene: TRBV28
clone size: many
CDR3 DNA: TGTGCCAGCCGAGGAGCCCACGAGCAGTACTTC
CDR3 protein: CASRGAHEQYF

D gene: TRBD2
J gene: TRBJ2-3
V gene: TRBV5-6
clone size: few
CDR3 DNA: TGTGCCAGCAGCTTGGTTACTAGCGGGAGGACAGATACGCAGTATTTT
CDR3 protein: CASSLVTSGRTDTQYF

D gene: -
J gene: TRBJ1-5
V gene: TRBV6-1
clone size: many
CDR3 DNA: TGTGCCAGCAGTGAAGGGGCAGGGTGGCAGCCCCAGCATTTT
CDR3 protein: CASSEGAGWQPQHF

D gene: -
J gene: TRBJ1-4
V gene: TRBV28
clone size: many
CDR3 DNA: TGTGCCAGCAGCGGAGGGATAGTGAAACTGTTTTTT
CDR3 protein: CASSGGIVKLFF

D gene: -
J gene: TRBJ2-7
V gene: TRBV30
clone size: few
CDR3 DNA: TGTGCCTGGAGTGTACGGGGCGGATCCTACGAGCAGTACTTC
CDR3 protein: CAWSVRGGSYEQYF

D gene: -
J gene: TRBJ2-5
V gene: TRBV4-3
clone size: few
CDR3 DNA: TGCGCCAGCAGCCAAACGGGATCTCAGTCGGAGACCCAGTACTTC
CDR3 protein: CASSQTGSQSETQYF

D gene: TRBD2
J gene: TRBJ2-3
V gene: TRBV9
clone size: many
CDR3 DNA: TGTGCCAGCAGCGTAGGCTCACTAGCGGGAGATACGCAGTATTTT
CDR3 protein: CASSVGSLAGDTQYF

D gene: -
J gene: TRBJ1-5
V gene: TRBV19
clone size: few
CDR3 DNA: TGTGCCAGTACCACCGACAGATCAGGCAATCAGCCCCAGCATTTT
CDR3 protein: CASTTDRSGNQPQHF

D gene: -
J gene: TRBJ1-1
V gene: TRBV4-2
clone size: few
CDR3 DNA: TGTGCCAGCAGCCAAGACCCCGGGCAGGGCAGCACTGAAGCTTTCTTT
CDR3 protein: CASSQDPGQGSTEAFF

D gene: TRBD2
J gene: TRBJ2-3
V gene: TRBV7-2
clone size: many
CDR3 DNA: TGTGCCAGCAGACAAGGACTAGCGGGGACAGATACGCAGTATTTT
CDR3 protein: CASRQGLAGTDTQYF

D gene: -
J gene: TRBJ2-7
V gene: TRBV20-1
clone size: many
CDR3 DNA: TGCAGTGCCCCAGCCTCCTACGAGCAGTACTTC
CDR3 protein: CSAPASYEQYF

D gene: -
J gene: TRBJ2-1
V gene: TRBV5-6
clone size: -
CDR3 DNA: TGTGCCAGCAGCTTGTCTGGTCTCCCCTACAATGAGCAGTTCTTC
CDR3 protein: CASSLSGLPYNEQFF

D gene: TRBD1
J gene: TRBJ2-5
V gene: TRBV28
clone size: many
CDR3 DNA: TGTGCCAGCACCCCGACAGGGCAACCTCAAGAGACCCAGTACTTC
CDR3 protein: CASTPTGQPQETQYF

D gene: TRBD2
J gene: TRBJ2-7
V gene: TRBV11-1
clone size: many
CDR3 DNA: TGTGCCAGCAGCCGGACTAGCGGGCTCTCCTACGAGCAGTACTTC
CDR3 protein: CASSRTSGLSYEQYF

D gene: -
J gene: TRBJ2-3
V gene: TRBV20-1
clone size: few
CDR3 DNA: TGCAGTACCGATAGCTACCCGCAGTATTTT
CDR3 protein: CSTDSYPQYF

D gene: -
J gene: TRBJ2-2
V gene: TRBV9
clone size: -
CDR3 DNA: TGTGCCAGCAGCGCCTCCAACGGGAACACCGGGGAGCTGTTTTTT
CDR3 protein: CASSASNGNTGELFF

D gene: TRBD1
J gene: TRBJ2-3
V gene: TRBV6-1
clone size: few
CDR3 DNA: TGTGCCAGCAGCCAAAAACAGGGGCTCGGCGGAGATACGCAGTATTTT
CDR3 protein: CASSQKQGLGGDTQYF

D gene: TRBD2
J gene: TRBJ2-1
V gene: TRBV7-3
clone size: many
CDR3 DNA: TGTGCCAGCAGCCTGGGGACTAGCGGGGCTTTGGGTGAGCAGTTCTTC
CDR3 protein: CASSLGTSGALGEQFF